This record concerns one T cell receptor (beta chain) sequence. These data originate in a study of T-cell memory formation after mild COVID-19. From the 5' RACE reads, TCRdb called clonotypes with MiXCR, one entry per CDR3 protein. Of approximately 400,000 distinct CDR3 sequences listed, more than 20% were seen once; the top ten hold about 8.7%. The V gene end was trimmed by 11 bases and the J gene end by 5 bases; junction bases not matched to a gene: 8. The CDR3 contains 12 residues. The germline V gene has CDR1 LNHDA and CDR2 SQIVND (reference sequence). The source of this sequence is an adult woman who had mild COVID-19 (a few samples of this study predate the infection). Cell type and time point are not known. Sequencing was done on a sample of PBMCs or a T cell subset sorted from them (not recorded which). The chain combines TRBV19 with TRBJ1-2, with 7 bases identical to TRBD1. CDR3 sequence: CASRGDSYGYTF. CDR3 DNA sequence: TGTGCCTCAAGAGGGGACAGTTATGGCTACACCTTC.